Listed below are T cell receptor beta chains from one sample, sequenced in a study of T cells after yellow fever vaccination. TCRdb re-analysed the 5' RACE reads in MiXCR, keeping a single row per CDR3 protein. Here the sample spans 350,000 or so distinct CDR3 sequences, around 8.1% being singletons. The material sequenced was PBMCs, taken approximately 40 days after the first yellow fever vaccination. The receptors were sampled from a man aged 18 to 29 who received the YFV17D yellow fever vaccine. Both conserved end residues are part of each CDR3. The D gene is left open where the match is weak. For some rows the clone size is stated as once, few or many, or as a class when expanded; others skip it.

TRBD1,TRBV5-4,TRBJ2-2,-,CASSLGGTGPTGELFF,TGTGCCAGCAGCTTGGGGGGGACAGGACCCACCGGGGAGCTGTTTTTT
TRBD2,TRBV29-1,TRBJ2-6,few,CSVIAREDDVLTF,TGCAGCGTTATCGCACGGGAGGACGACGTCCTGACTTTC
-,TRBV7-9,TRBJ1-1,-,CASSLALQGVKTEAFF,TGTGCCAGCAGCTTAGCCTTACAAGGGGTGAAGACTGAAGCTTTCTTT
-,TRBV7-9,TRBJ1-6,-,CASSLELSPLHF,TGTGCCAGCAGCCTCGAGCTTTCACCCCTCCACTTT
TRBD1,TRBV6-4,TRBJ1-1,few,CASRQTGGHTEAFF,TGTGCCAGCAGACAGACAGGGGGCCACACTGAAGCTTTCTTT
TRBD1,TRBV5-1,TRBJ2-5,-,CASRQGMQETQYF,TGCGCCAGCCGACAGGGCATGCAAGAGACCCAGTACTTC
TRBD2,TRBV20-1,TRBJ2-5,many,CSASRPSSGGGTQYF,TGCAGTGCTAGTAGGCCCTCATCGGGGGGTGGGACCCAGTACTTC
TRBD1,TRBV5-1,TRBJ1-2,-,CASNSGQANYGYTF,TGCGCCAGCAACTCGGGACAGGCGAACTATGGCTACACCTTC
-,TRBV6-5,TRBJ2-7,many,CASSYAGLQAYEQYF,TGTGCCAGCAGTTACGCGGGACTTCAGGCCTACGAGCAGTACTTC
TRBD1,TRBV6-4,TRBJ2-3,-,CASAGTGVGDTQYF,TGTGCCAGCGCCGGGACAGGTGTAGGAGATACGCAGTATTTT
TRBD1,TRBV11-3,TRBJ2-3,-,CASSLTQGATDTQYF,TGTGCCAGCAGCTTAACCCAGGGGGCGACAGATACGCAGTATTTT
TRBD1,TRBV5-1,TRBJ1-6,few,CASSLEGQQNSPLHF,TGCGCCAGCAGCTTGGAGGGACAGCAGAATTCACCCCTCCACTTT
-,TRBV28,TRBJ1-5,-,CASSPIGEGGRQPQHF,TGTGCCAGCAGTCCCATAGGGGAGGGGGGTAGACAGCCCCAGCATTTT
-,TRBV3-1,TRBJ1-6,many,CASSQDPGYNSPLHF,TGTGCCAGCAGCCAAGACCCAGGTTATAATTCACCCCTCCACTTT
TRBD2,TRBV20-1,TRBJ2-7,-,CSAHRLAHYEQYF,TGCAGTGCTCACAGACTAGCCCACTACGAGCAGTACTTC
TRBD2,TRBV7-6,TRBJ2-1,-,CASSSSSGGARNEQFF,TGTGCCAGCAGCTCCTCAAGCGGGGGGGCGAGGAATGAGCAGTTCTTC
TRBD1,TRBV7-2,TRBJ1-4,-,CASSSGQGSEKLFF,TGTGCCAGCAGCAGTGGACAGGGGAGTGAAAAACTGTTTTTT
-,TRBV12-3/TRBV12-4,TRBJ2-7,-,CASESALSYEQYF,TGTGCCAGCGAGAGCGCCCTCTCCTACGAGCAGTACTTC
-,TRBV7-6,TRBJ1-1,-,CASSITGAGNTEAFF,TGTGCCAGCAGCATTACCGGGGCGGGGAACACTGAAGCTTTCTTT
TRBD1,TRBV5-1,TRBJ2-5,few,CASSFGQGNLYQETQYF,TGCGCCAGCAGCTTCGGACAGGGAAATCTGTATCAAGAGACCCAGTACTTC
-,TRBV12-3/TRBV12-4,TRBJ2-5,-,CASKPEVQETQYF,TGTGCCAGCAAACCCGAGGTCCAAGAGACCCAGTACTTC
-,TRBV27,TRBJ1-6,-,CASSLWRVGSPLHF,TGTGCCAGCAGTTTATGGAGGGTGGGTTCACCCCTCCACTTT
-,TRBV30,TRBJ2-1,many,CAWSEFYEQFF,TGTGCCTGGAGTGAATTTTATGAGCAGTTCTTC
-,TRBV20-1,TRBJ1-6,-,CSAYGGSYNSPLHF,TGCAGTGCCTACGGGGGGTCCTATAATTCACCCCTCCACTTT
-,TRBV12-3/TRBV12-4,TRBJ2-7,many,CASSLRGLAYEQYF,TGTGCCAGCAGTTTACGGGGTTTGGCCTACGAGCAGTACTTC
TRBD1,TRBV4-3,TRBJ1-5,-,CASSPHRGYGNQPQHF,TGCGCCAGCAGCCCCCACAGGGGCTATGGCAATCAGCCCCAGCATTTT
TRBD2,TRBV20-1,TRBJ2-3,many,CSARLGTSGGIWSTDTQYF,TGCAGTGCTAGACTTGGGACTAGCGGGGGGATCTGGAGCACAGATACGCAGTATTTT
-,TRBV4-2,TRBJ2-7,few,CASSLSHGGGIYEQYF,TGTGCCAGCAGCCTCTCCCATGGGGGAGGTATCTACGAGCAGTACTTC
TRBD1,TRBV5-1,TRBJ2-5,many,CASSLRDRGRQTQYF,TGCGCCAGCAGCTTGAGGGACAGGGGGCGGCAGACCCAGTACTTC
TRBD1,TRBV5-1,TRBJ1-2,few,CASSADRVGVYGYTF,TGCGCCAGCAGCGCCGACAGGGTCGGAGTCTATGGCTACACCTTC
-,TRBV3-1,TRBJ2-7,many,CASSHESRQQYF,TGTGCCAGCAGCCATGAGAGCAGGCAGCAGTACTTC
-,TRBV4-3,TRBJ2-7,few,CASSQDYRDYEQYF,TGCGCCAGCAGCCAAGACTACAGGGACTACGAGCAGTACTTC
-,TRBV19,TRBJ2-5,-,CASSITGTQYF,TGTGCCAGTAGTATTACCGGGACCCAGTACTTC
TRBD2,TRBV4-3,TRBJ2-3,many,CASSQGTSGVSTDTQYF,TGCGCCAGCAGCCAAGGGACTAGCGGGGTTAGCACAGATACGCAGTATTTT
TRBD1,TRBV5-1,TRBJ2-7,few,CASSATGTGSLGEQYF,TGCGCCAGCAGCGCGACCGGGACAGGGTCTTTAGGGGAGCAGTACTTC
-,TRBV20-1,TRBJ2-5,-,CSARRVAVMPETQYF,TGCAGTGCTAGGCGGGTAGCGGTTATGCCGGAGACCCAGTACTTC
-,TRBV6-2/TRBV6-3,TRBJ2-5,few,CASSYGGRQYF,TGTGCCAGCAGTTACGGGGGGCGCCAGTACTTC
TRBD2,TRBV7-8,TRBJ2-5,-,CASSSSGGLHTQYF,TGTGCCAGCAGCTCTAGCGGGGGCCTACACACCCAGTACTTC
-,TRBV20-1,TRBJ2-5,-,CSAELVLGETQYF,TGCAGTGCTGAATTAGTCCTTGGGGAGACCCAGTACTTC
-,TRBV4-3,TRBJ2-7,few,CASSRNPGGYEQYF,TGCGCCAGCAGCCGCAACCCTGGGGGATACGAGCAGTACTTC
-,TRBV18,TRBJ1-4,-,CASSPRTGLDEKLFF,TGTGCCAGCTCACCGAGGACGGGGCTGGATGAAAAACTGTTTTTT
-,TRBV21-1,TRBJ2-7,few,CASSNPQDCSYEQYF,TGTGCCAGCAGCAACCCTCAGGACTGTTCCTACGAGCAGTACTTC
-,TRBV29-1,TRBJ2-5,few,CSARLGGWETQYF,TGCAGCGCTAGGTTGGGGGGATGGGAGACCCAGTACTTC
-,TRBV4-1,TRBJ1-3,-,CASSQDYEGLPTIYF,TGCGCCAGCAGCCAAGATTACGAGGGGCTACCCACCATATATTTT
-,TRBV18,TRBJ1-1,-,CASQVRGDTEAFF,TGTGCCAGCCAGGTCAGGGGAGACACTGAAGCTTTCTTT
-,TRBV28,TRBJ1-5,many,CASSLGGVSNQPQHF,TGTGCCAGCAGTTTGGGGGGGGTGAGCAATCAGCCCCAGCATTTT
-,TRBV12-3/TRBV12-4,TRBJ2-1,many,CASPPALEGLSYNEQFF,TGTGCCAGCCCTCCTGCCCTCGAGGGGTTATCCTACAATGAGCAGTTCTTC
-,TRBV18,TRBJ2-1,-,CASSPEAVHEQFF,TGTGCCAGCTCACCGGAAGCGGTCCATGAGCAGTTCTTC
-,TRBV12-3/TRBV12-4,TRBJ1-2,few,CASSSHGGSWGYTF,TGTGCCAGCAGTTCCCACGGAGGGTCTTGGGGCTACACCTTC
TRBD1,TRBV4-1,TRBJ1-4,-,CASSQPFRDSGNEKLFF,TGCGCCAGCAGCCAACCCTTCCGGGACAGCGGTAATGAAAAACTGTTTTTT
-,TRBV4-3,TRBJ2-3,-,CASSPGPTDTQYF,TGCGCCAGCAGCCCGGGACCGACAGATACGCAGTATTTT
TRBD1,TRBV7-9,TRBJ1-2,-,CASRYLTGQVNYGYTF,TGTGCCAGCAGATATTTGACGGGACAGGTTAACTATGGCTACACCTTC
-,TRBV2,TRBJ1-5,-,CASRDGSYSNQPQHF,TGTGCCAGCCGGGACGGCTCTTATAGCAATCAGCCCCAGCATTTT
-,TRBV9,TRBJ1-5,-,CASSVAPGVQPQHF,TGTGCCAGCAGCGTAGCCCCAGGGGTTCAGCCCCAGCATTTT
TRBD2,TRBV20-1,TRBJ2-3,few,CSASRGGGAFSGIYTQYF,TGCAGTGCTAGTCGGGGCGGGGGGGCCTTCTCCGGCATTTATACGCAGTATTTT